This T cell receptor beta chain was found in a study of OX40 agonist ivuxolimab in advanced cancers. Study context: The dose-escalation group included hepatocellular carcinoma, melanoma, renal cell carcinoma and head and neck cancer. One hepatocellular carcinoma and a couple of cutaneous melanoma patients partially responded. Study outcomes and limitations: Partial responders at 0.1-3.0 mg/kg had among the lowest clonal expansion.

There are 14 residues in the CDR3. Trimming left V 0 bases short and J 8 bases short, with 13 bases between. Germline values: CDR1 LGHNA, CDR2 YSLEER. Sequenced by immunoSEQ multiplex PCR; TCRdb stores in-frame clones only, minus some. This table has some 70,000 clones, about 87% appearing once. For this clone: What it binds is not known.

Sampling times: baseline, cycle 4 day 1, cycle 7 day 1. V gene TRBV4-3 combines with J gene TRBJ1-1; no firm D call. The sequenced sample was CD4+ or CD8+ T cells sorted from blood, obtained in a trial of the OX40 agonist ivuxolimab. This clonotype originated in an adult with an advanced solid tumor such as melanoma, head and neck, liver or kidney cancer. CDR3 amino acids: CASSQEVGSGEAFF. DNA of the CDR3: TGCGCCAGCAGCCAAGAGGTTGGGAGCGGGGAAGCTTTCTTT.